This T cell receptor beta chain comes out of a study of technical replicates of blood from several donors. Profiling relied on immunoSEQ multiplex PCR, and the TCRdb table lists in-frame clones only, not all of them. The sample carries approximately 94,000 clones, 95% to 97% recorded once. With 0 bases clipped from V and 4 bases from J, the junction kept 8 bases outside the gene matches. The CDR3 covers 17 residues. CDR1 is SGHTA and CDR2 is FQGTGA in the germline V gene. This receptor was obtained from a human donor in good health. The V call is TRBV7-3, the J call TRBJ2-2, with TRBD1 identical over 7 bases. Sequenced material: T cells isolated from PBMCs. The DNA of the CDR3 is TGTGCCAGCAGCTTAACGTTAGACAGGGTCCGCACCGGGGAGCTGTTTTTT. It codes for CASSLTLDRVRTGELFF.